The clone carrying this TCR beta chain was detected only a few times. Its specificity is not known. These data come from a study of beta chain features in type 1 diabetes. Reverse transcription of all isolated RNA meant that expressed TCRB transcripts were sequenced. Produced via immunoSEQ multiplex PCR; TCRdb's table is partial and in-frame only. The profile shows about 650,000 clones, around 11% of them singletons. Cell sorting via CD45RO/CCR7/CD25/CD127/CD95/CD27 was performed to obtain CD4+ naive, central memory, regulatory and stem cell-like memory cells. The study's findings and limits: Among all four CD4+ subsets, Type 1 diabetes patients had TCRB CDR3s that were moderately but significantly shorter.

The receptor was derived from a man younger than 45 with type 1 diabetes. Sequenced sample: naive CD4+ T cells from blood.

CDR3 in DNA: TGTGCCAGCAGCTCGAGTCCGGGACAGGGCCACAATGAGCAGTTCTTC. Its translation is CASSSSPGQGHNEQFF. The V call is TRBV7-2, the J call TRBJ2-1; 9 nucleotides agree with TRBD1. The germline V gene has CDR1 SGHTA and CDR2 FQGNSA. J gave up 5 bases and V 4 bases, and 9 bases lay outside the gene matches. The CDR3 covers 16 residues.